This T cell receptor beta chain was sequenced in a study of shared clonotypes between healthy human individuals. Overall study: Researchers assigned three CD4 naive, three CD4 memory, two CD8 naive and one CD8 memory plate to each donor.

CDR3 length: 14 amino acids. Germline trimming cut 5 bases from V and 1 base from J; bases unmatched to any gene: 4. The germline V gene has CDR1 KGHSH and CDR2 LQKENI. A remark on this clone: Its specificity is not known.

Profiling relied on immunoSEQ multiplex PCR, and the TCRdb table lists in-frame clones only, not all of them. The sample contains about 2 million clones, 85% to 95% of which appear only once. Whole-study results and caveats: Among a handful of donors, approximately 5.4% of naive CD4 clonotypes were found in common.

The rearrangement joins TRBV18 to TRBJ2-7; TRBD1 agrees at 8 bases. Sequencing was performed on naive CD4+ T cells sorted from blood. The subset was: CD45RA+ positively selected. The clonotype originates from a man aged 18 to 30 in good health. The CDR3 bases are TGTGCCAGCTCAGACAGGGGCCAGTCCTACGAGCAGTACTTC. Translated, it gives CASSDRGQSYEQYF.